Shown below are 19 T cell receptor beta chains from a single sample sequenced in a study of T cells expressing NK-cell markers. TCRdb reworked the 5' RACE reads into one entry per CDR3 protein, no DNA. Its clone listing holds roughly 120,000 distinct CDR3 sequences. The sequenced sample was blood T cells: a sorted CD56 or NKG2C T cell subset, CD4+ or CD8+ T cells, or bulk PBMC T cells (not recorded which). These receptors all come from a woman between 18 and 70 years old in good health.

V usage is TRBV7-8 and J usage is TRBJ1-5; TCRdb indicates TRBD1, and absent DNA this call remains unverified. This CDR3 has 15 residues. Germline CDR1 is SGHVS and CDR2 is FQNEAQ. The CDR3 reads CASSRDRNSNQPQHF.

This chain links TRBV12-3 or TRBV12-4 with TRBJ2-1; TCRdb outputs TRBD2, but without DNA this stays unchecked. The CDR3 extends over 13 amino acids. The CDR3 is CASSGGLAGEQFF.

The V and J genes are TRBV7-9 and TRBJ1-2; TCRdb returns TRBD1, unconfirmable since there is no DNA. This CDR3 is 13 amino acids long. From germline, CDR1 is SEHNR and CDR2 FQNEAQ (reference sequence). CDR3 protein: CASSLFTGVSYTF. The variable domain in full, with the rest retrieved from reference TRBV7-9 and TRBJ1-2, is DTGVSQNPRHKITKRGQNVTFRCDPISEHNRLYWYRQTLGQGPEFLTYFQNEAQLEKSRLLSDRFSAERPKGSFSTLEIQRTEQGDSAMYLCASSLFTGVSYTFGSGTRLTVV.

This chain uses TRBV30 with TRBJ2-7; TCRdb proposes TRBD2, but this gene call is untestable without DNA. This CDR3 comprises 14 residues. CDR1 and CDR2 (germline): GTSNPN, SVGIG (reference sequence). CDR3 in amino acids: CAWSTLRLGYEQYF.

This chain's CDR3 is CASSQGGGGLYEQYF. This chain connects TRBV4-1 to TRBJ2-7; TCRdb gives TRBD1 as the D gene, but with no DNA this cannot be confirmed. The V gene's germline CDR1 is MGHRA and CDR2 YSYEKL. The length of the CDR3 is 15 residues.

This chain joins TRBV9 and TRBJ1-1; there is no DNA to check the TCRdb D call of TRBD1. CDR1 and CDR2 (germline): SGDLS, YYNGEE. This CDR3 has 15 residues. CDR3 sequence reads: CASSANTGKNTEAFF.

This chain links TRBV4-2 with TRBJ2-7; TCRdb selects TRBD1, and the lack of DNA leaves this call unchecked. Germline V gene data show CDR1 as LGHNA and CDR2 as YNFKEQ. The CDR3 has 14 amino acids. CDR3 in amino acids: CASSFSGADYEQYF.

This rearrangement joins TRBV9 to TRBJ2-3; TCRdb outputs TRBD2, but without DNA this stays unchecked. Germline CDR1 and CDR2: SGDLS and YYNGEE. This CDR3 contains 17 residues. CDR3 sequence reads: CASSVNPTSGITDTQYF.

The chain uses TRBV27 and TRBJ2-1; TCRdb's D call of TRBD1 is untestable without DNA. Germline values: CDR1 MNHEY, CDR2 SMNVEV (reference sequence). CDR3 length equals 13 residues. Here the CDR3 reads CASSLSAGVEQFF.

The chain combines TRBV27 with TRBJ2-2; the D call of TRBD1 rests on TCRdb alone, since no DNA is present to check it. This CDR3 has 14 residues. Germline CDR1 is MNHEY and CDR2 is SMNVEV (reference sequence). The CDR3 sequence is CASTPDRNTGELFF.

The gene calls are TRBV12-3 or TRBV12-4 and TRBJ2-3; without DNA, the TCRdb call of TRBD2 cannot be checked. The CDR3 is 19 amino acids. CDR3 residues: CASSSPGLAGGAGTDTQYF.

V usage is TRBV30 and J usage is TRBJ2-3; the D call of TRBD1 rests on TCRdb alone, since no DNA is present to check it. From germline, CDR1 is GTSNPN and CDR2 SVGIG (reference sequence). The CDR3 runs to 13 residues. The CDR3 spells CAWGQDIADTQYF.

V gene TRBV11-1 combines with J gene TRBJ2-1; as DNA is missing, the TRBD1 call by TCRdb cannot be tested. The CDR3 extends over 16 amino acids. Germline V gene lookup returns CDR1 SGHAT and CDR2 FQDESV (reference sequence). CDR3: CASSLLLANGGNEQFF.

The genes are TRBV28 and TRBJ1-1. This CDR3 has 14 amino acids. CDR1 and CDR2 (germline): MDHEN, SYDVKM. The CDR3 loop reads CASSLPDLNTEAFF.

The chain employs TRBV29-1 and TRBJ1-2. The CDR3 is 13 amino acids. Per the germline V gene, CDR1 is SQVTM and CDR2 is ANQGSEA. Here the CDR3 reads CSGLMGFNYGYTF.

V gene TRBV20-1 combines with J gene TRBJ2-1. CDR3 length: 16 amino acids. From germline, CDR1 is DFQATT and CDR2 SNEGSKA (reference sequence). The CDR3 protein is CSASNVVVTTYNEQFF.

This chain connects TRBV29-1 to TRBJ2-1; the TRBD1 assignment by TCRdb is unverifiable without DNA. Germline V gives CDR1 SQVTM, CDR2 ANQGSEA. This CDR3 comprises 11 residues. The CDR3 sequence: CSVGQYNEQFF.

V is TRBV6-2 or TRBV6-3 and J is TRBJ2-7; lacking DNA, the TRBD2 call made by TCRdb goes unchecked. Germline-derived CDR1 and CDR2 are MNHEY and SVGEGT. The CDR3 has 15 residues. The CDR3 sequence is CASSRTSGFSYEQYF.

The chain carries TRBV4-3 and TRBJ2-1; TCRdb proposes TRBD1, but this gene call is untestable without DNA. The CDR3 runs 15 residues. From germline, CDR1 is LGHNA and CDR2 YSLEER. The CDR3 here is CASSPGQGFYNEQFF.